This T cell receptor (beta chain) was sequenced for a study of cytomegalovirus exposure and HLA in healthy donors. General observations from the study: Despite most TCR sequences being rare, some public TCRs occurred in many donors.

Sequenced by immunoSEQ multiplex PCR; TCRdb stores in-frame clones only, minus some. The repertoire holds 300,000 to 400,000 clones, with approximately 86% as singletons. Trimming left V 5 bases short and J 8 bases short, with 21 bases between. This CDR3 contains 16 residues. Germline V lookup: CDR1 MNHNY, CDR2 SVGAGI (reference sequence). Notes on this clone: Its antigen remains unidentified.

The rearrangement joins TRBV6-6 to TRBJ1-4; a weak D match, TRBD1 (5 bases). This clonotype originated in a man aged 30 to 39 in good health and CMV-seronegative. Sample: PBMCs. The CDR3 here is CASSTSAGGVKEKLFF. CDR3 in DNA: TGTGCCAGCAGTACCTCGGCGGGGGGTGTGAAAGAAAAACTGTTTTTT.